These 13 T cell receptor beta chains were all obtained from the same sample, sequenced in a study of shared clonotypes between healthy human individuals. Libraries were prepared by immunoSEQ multiplex PCR; TCRdb keeps only in-frame clonotypes and omits some of them. The sample holds over a million clones, around 97% seen once. Sequencing used naive CD4+ T cells sorted from blood. Subset of the sample: CD45RA+ positively selected. All receptors come from a man under 40 in good health.

The chain is built from TRBV5-5 and TRBJ1-2; D might be TRBD1 (5 bases). Germline assignment: CDR1 SGHKS and CDR2 YYEKEE (reference sequence). The CDR3 spans 16 residues. The ends were cut back, 4 bases at V and 3 bases at J, with 19 bases in the middle. CDR3 bases: TGTGCCAGCAGCCCCACGGGGCTTACCCCCTACTATGGCTACACCTTC. Translation: CASSPTGLTPYYGYTF. The full variable domain, its missing parts supplied by reference TRBV5-5 and TRBJ1-2, is DAGVTQSPTHLIKTRGQQVTLRCSPISGHKSVSWYQQVLGQGPQFIFQYYEKEERGRGNFPDRFSARQFPNYSSELNVNALLLGDSALYLCASSPTGLTPYYGYTFGSGTRLTVV.

The chain uses TRBV9 and TRBJ2-1; D may correspond to TRBD1 or TRBD2 (6 bases each). V lost 0 bases and J lost 2, with 12 bases in between. Germline V gene data show CDR1 as SGDLS and CDR2 as YYNGEE. The CDR3 has 16 residues. The CDR3 loop is CASSVAGEGAYNEQFF. The CDR3, as DNA: TGTGCCAGCAGCGTAGCGGGAGAGGGGGCCTACAATGAGCAGTTCTTC.

CDR3 nucleotide sequence: TGTGCCAGCAGCCAAAGACAGGGGGGAGTGGAGACCCAGTACTTC. It codes for CASSQRQGGVETQYF. This rearrangement joins TRBV9 to TRBJ2-5; 9 positions agree with TRBD1. Germline V lookup: CDR1 SGDLS, CDR2 YYNGEE. Trimming removed 4 bases from V and 5 bases from J; junction bases left unmatched: 9. CDR3 length: 15 amino acids.

The rearrangement joins TRBV7-6 to TRBJ2-3, with 14 bases lining up with TRBD2. The CDR3 has 15 amino acids. The J segment lost 10 bases and the V segment lost 4 bases, leaving 7 bases of the junction unmatched. In germline, CDR1 is SGHVS, CDR2 FNYEAQ. CDR3 amino acids: CASSSGLAGGISQYF. The DNA of the CDR3 is TGTGCCAGCAGCTCAGGACTAGCGGGAGGCATATCGCAGTATTTT. Filled out from reference TRBV7-6 and TRBJ2-3, the complete variable domain reads GAGVSQSPRYKVTKRGQDVALRCDPISGHVSLYWYRQALGQGPEFLTYFNYEAQQDKSGLPNDRFSAERPEGSISTLTIQRTEQRDSAMYRCASSSGLAGGISQYFGPGTRLTVL.

V usage is TRBV28 and J usage is TRBJ1-2; 7 bases agree with TRBD1. CDR1 and CDR2 from the germline V gene are MDHEN and SYDVKM. This CDR3 has 13 residues. Germline trimming cut 6 bases from V and 4 bases from J; bases unmatched to any gene: 5. For the CDR3, the DNA is TGTGCCAGCAGACCGGGACAGCCCTATGGCTACACCTTC. This codes for CASRPGQPYGYTF.

This sequence joins TRBV18 and TRBJ1-2; D uncertain. The CDR3 runs 18 residues. From germline, CDR1 is KGHSH and CDR2 LQKENI. Trimming took 3 bases from V and 0 from J, leaving 20 bases between them. CDR3 sequence (DNA): TGTGCCAGCTCACCCCCCGGTCAACCGGCCGGAGCTAACTATGGCTACACCTTC. Its protein product is CASSPPGQPAGANYGYTF.

The CDR3 DNA reads as TGTGCCAGCAGTTTTATAGACGGAGAAGCTTTCTTT. Translation gives CASSFIDGEAFF. The chain links TRBV27 to TRBJ1-1, with D uncertain. CDR3 length: 12 residues. CDR1 and CDR2 (germline): MNHEY, SMNVEV (reference sequence). V lost 3 bases and J 8 bases, leaving 10 bases between the germline ends.

The J gene is TRBJ2-2, the V gene TRBV7-6, with unresolved D. The CDR3 runs to 12 residues. Germline CDR1 is SGHVS and CDR2 is FNYEAQ. Between the trimmed V and J ends, which lost 4 bases and 3 bases, there was a span of 3 bases. The CDR3, as DNA: TGTGCCAGCAGCTCATACACCGGGGAGCTGTTTTTT. It is translated as CASSSYTGELFF.

The V call is TRBV7-6, the J call TRBJ1-2; maybe TRBD1 (5 bases). CDR1 is SGHVS, CDR2 FNYEAQ, per germline. V lost 3 bases and J lost 4, with 9 bases in between. The CDR3 has 13 residues. The CDR3, as DNA: TGTGCCAGCAGCTTCCATGACAGCTATGGCTACACCTTC. Its translation is CASSFHDSYGYTF.

The chain couples TRBV11-2 to TRBJ2-3, with D maybe TRBD1 (6 bases). Trimming cost V 3 bases and J 5 bases, with 9 bases left between them. This CDR3 has 13 residues. Germline lookup yields CDR1 SGHAT and CDR2 FQNNGV. CDR3 sequence (DNA): TGTGCCAGCAGCTTTAACAGGGAAGATACGCAGTATTTT. Encoded protein: CASSFNREDTQYF.

V usage is TRBV18 and J usage is TRBJ2-3, with 8 positions matching TRBD2. Germline CDR1 and CDR2: KGHSH and LQKENI. J gave up 0 bases and V 3 bases, and 11 bases lay outside the gene matches. This CDR3 is built from 18 residues. This CDR3 is CASSPIAGGPSSTDTQYF. Written as DNA, the CDR3 is TGTGCCAGCTCACCTATTGCGGGAGGACCTTCTAGCACAGATACGCAGTATTTT.

This clone has a handful of counts. Different DNA sequences within this sample yield the same CDR3. This chain joins TRBV4-1 and TRBJ2-2; D unclear. Per germline, CDR1 MGHRA and CDR2 YSYEKL. There are 12 residues in the CDR3. V lost 1 base and J lost 6, with 3 bases in between. The chain's CDR3 is CASSQVPGELFF. The CDR3 DNA follows: TGCGCCAGCAGCCAAGTCCCCGGGGAGCTGTTTTTT.

This clone was detected only once. The rearrangement uses TRBV5-1 and TRBJ2-7; 7 positions match TRBD1. V was pared by 6 bases and J by 1 base, with 10 bases of the junction left unmatched. The CDR3 consists of 15 residues. Germline V CDR1 and CDR2: SGHRS, YFSETQ. CDR3 protein: CASKEGTAQSYEQYF. For the CDR3, the DNA is TGCGCCAGCAAAGAGGGGACAGCACAATCCTACGAGCAGTACTTC.